These T cell receptor beta chains were read from a single sample in a study of response to subunit inactivated influenza vaccine. TCRdb itself ran the RT-PCR reads through MiXCR, one entry per CDR3 protein. The top ten hold around 7.3% of the sample, which has 550,000 to 800,000 distinct CDR3 sequences, about 15% seen once. Material: PBMCs from blood, obtained roughly 2 weeks before vaccination. These receptors were collected from a man over 45 who received an inactivated influenza vaccine. The conserved cysteine and the conserved F or W are not part of the CDR3 here.

v_call: TRBV5-1
cdr3_aa: ASSLFPDAKNIQY

v_call: TRBV7-9
cdr3_aa: ASNPGQGYNEQF

v_call: TRBV18
cdr3_aa: ASSPPSAGIGKTYYEQY

v_call: TRBV7-8
cdr3_aa: ASSLGQTSLETQY

v_call: TRBV6-5
cdr3_aa: ASSYSGGSSPLH

v_call: TRBV7-2
cdr3_aa: ASSFSGSALEQY

v_call: TRBV20-1
cdr3_aa: SAREGGTYNEQF

v_call: TRBV6-2/TRBV6-3
cdr3_aa: ASSYYTEGLGIAEAF

v_call: TRBV2
cdr3_aa: GTANTGELF

v_call: TRBV15
cdr3_aa: ATSRDLDEQY

v_call: TRBV5-1
cdr3_aa: ASSLEPGPTNQPQH

v_call: TRBV4-3
cdr3_aa: ASSQDGMGTDYEAF

v_call: TRBV6-2/TRBV6-3
cdr3_aa: ASTRVALTGELF

v_call: TRBV18
cdr3_aa: ASSPTEIEQF

v_call: TRBV7-9
cdr3_aa: ASSRPTGTDTQY

v_call: TRBV7-2
cdr3_aa: ASSLDGFSYNEQF

v_call: TRBV7-2
cdr3_aa: ASSLYGFNEKLF

v_call: TRBV10-3
cdr3_aa: AISDQSEGEAF

v_call: TRBV20-1
cdr3_aa: SAGYYNEQF

v_call: TRBV4-1
cdr3_aa: ASTQLFAADTGELF

v_call: TRBV13
cdr3_aa: ASSLKTGTGDYGYT

v_call: TRBV6-2/TRBV6-3
cdr3_aa: ASSYVTGQANTGELF